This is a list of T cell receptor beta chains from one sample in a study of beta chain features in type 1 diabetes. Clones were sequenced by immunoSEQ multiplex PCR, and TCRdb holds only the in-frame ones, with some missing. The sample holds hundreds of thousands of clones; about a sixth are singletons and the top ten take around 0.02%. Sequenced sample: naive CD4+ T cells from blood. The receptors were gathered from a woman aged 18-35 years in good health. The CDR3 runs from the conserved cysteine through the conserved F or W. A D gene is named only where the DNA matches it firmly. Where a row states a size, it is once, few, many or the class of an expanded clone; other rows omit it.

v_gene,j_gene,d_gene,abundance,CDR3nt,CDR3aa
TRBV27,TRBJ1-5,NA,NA,TGTGCCAGCAGTCCTTTAACAGGGATGGGGCCCCAGCATTTT,CASSPLTGMGPQHF
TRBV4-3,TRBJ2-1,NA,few,TGCGCCAGCAGCCAAGCTATATCGCGGACCACCTACAATGAGCAGTTCTTC,CASSQAISRTTYNEQFF
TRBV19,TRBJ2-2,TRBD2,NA,TGTGCCAGTAAGGTGCTAGCGGGCACCGGGGAGCTGTTTTTT,CASKVLAGTGELFF
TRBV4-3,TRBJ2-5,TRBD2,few,TGCGCCAGCAGCCAAGGAGCGGGAGGCCGGGAGACCCAGTACTTC,CASSQGAGGRETQYF
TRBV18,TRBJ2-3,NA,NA,TGTGCCAGCTCACCGACCATTACTACCACAGATACGCAGTATTTT,CASSPTITTTDTQYF
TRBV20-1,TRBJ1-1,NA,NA,TGCAGTGCTAGTGGTAACACTGAAGCTTTCTTT,CSASGNTEAFF
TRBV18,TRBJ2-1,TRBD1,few,TGTGCCAGCTCACCTGGGACAGGGGTGAATGAGCAGTTCTTC,CASSPGTGVNEQFF
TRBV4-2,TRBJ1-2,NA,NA,TGTGCCAGCAGCCAAGATCCCAGGGGCAACTATGGCTACACCTTC,CASSQDPRGNYGYTF
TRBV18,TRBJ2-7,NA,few,TGTGCCAGCTCACCATCACCGGGACTTCGACACGAGCAGTACTTC,CASSPSPGLRHEQYF
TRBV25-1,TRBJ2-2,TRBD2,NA,TGTGCCAGCAGTGATTCCCCACTAGCGGGCCGGACCGGGGAGCTGTTTTTT,CASSDSPLAGRTGELFF
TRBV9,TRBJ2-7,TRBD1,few,TGTGCCAGCAGCGTAGCTGATGGGACAGGGGGCACCTACGAGCAGTACTTC,CASSVADGTGGTYEQYF
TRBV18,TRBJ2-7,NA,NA,TGTGCCAGCTCACCAAACAGCCCCTACGAGCAGTACTTC,CASSPNSPYEQYF
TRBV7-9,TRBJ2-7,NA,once,TGTGCCAGCAGCCCGACAGCCTCCTACGAGCAGTACTTC,CASSPTASYEQYF
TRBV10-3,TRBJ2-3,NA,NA,TGTGCCATCAGTGAGTTAAAGGGTCTGGCAGATACGCAGTATTTT,CAISELKGLADTQYF
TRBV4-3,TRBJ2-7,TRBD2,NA,TGCGCCAGCAGCCCCCAACGCGCTAGGCGGGAGGGCGACGAGCAGTACTTC,CASSPQRARREGDEQYF
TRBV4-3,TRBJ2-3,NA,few,TGCGCCAGCAGCCAAGACCTTCTTAGCACAGATACGCAGTATTTT,CASSQDLLSTDTQYF
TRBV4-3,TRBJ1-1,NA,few,TGCGCCAGCAGCCAGCTCCGGGGTAGGGTCTTATTGAACACTGAAGCTTTCTTT,CASSQLRGRVLLNTEAFF
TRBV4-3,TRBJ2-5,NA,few,TGCGCCAGCAGCAAGGGGGAGACCCAGTACTTC,CASSKGETQYF
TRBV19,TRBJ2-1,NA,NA,TGTGCCAGTAGTGGGAGGAGTAGCTCCTACAATGAGCAGTTCTTC,CASSGRSSSYNEQFF
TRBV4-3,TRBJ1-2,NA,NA,TGCGCCAGCAGCCACCCACCGGGACGGATTACCGCGTCTAACTATGGCTACACCTTC,CASSHPPGRITASNYGYTF